Sequencing of this T cell receptor (beta chain) was carried out in a study of blood T cell repertoires in COVID-19. Study summary: From the United States, Italy and Spain came samples of acute and convalescent COVID-19. PBMCs, B-cell-depleted T cells, or T cells were the source of the cDNA or gDNA that made up the material.

Clones were sequenced by immunoSEQ multiplex PCR, and TCRdb holds only the in-frame ones, with some missing. The profile shows under 50,000 clones, 80% to 90% of them singletons. The CDR3 totals 15 residues. The germline V gene has CDR1 SSHAT and CDR2 FNYEAQ (reference sequence). Regarding this clone: Germline is not matched at one junction end, which may reflect a read error.

The chain employs TRBV7-7 and TRBJ2-5; 7 bases align to TRBD2. This TCR was sampled from a woman in her thirties or forties with acute or convalescent COVID-19. Sequencing was performed on peripheral blood. CDR3 nucleotides: TGTGCTAGCAGCTCGGGACTAACGGATCAAGAGACCCAGTACTTC. Encoded protein: CASSSGLTDQETQYF.